This TCR beta chain stems from a study of T cell responses to AZD1222 COVID-19 vaccine. The length of the CDR3 is 15 residues. Germline V gene lookup returns CDR1 LNHDA and CDR2 SQIVND (reference sequence). V was cut by 5 bases and J by 0 bases, with 11 bases left in between. Assay: immunoSEQ multiplex PCR; the TCRdb copy retains only in-frame clones and omits some. The sample lists 150,000 to 200,000 clones, about 90% occurring once. The chain joins TRBV19 to TRBJ1-5, with D possibly matching TRBD1 (5 bases). The sequencing here drew on peripheral blood, taken 28 days after the second AZD1222 dose. The source of this sequence is an adult who received the AZD1222 COVID-19 vaccine. For the CDR3, the DNA is TGTGCCAGTAGTCTTAGGGGAAATAGCAATCAGCCCCAGCATTTT. Translation gives CASSLRGNSNQPQHF.